Following are 8 T cell receptor beta chains from one sample sequenced in a study of prognosis after radiotherapy for stage I lung cancer. Genomic DNA served as the source from which two-round multiplex PCR generated TCR beta CDR3 amplicons. The use of primers specific to each TRBV and TRBJ gene characterized first-round PCR. A single record per CDR3 protein comes from TCRdb applying MiXCR to the multiplex PCR reads. The data show around 29,000 distinct CDR3 sequences, around 42% seen once. This specimen was PBMCs, taken before or after stereotactic body radiation therapy (not recorded which). These receptor sequences come from a donor over 45 with non-small cell lung cancer.

This clonotype was detected only once. The chain has TRBV5-1 and TRBJ2-3; no clear D. Trimming removed 2 bases from V and 0 bases from J, with 10 bases in between. The CDR3 runs 15 residues. From germline, CDR1 is SGHRS and CDR2 YFSETQ. CDR3 amino acids: CASSFGSSSTDTQYF. The CDR3, as DNA: TGCGCCAGCAGCTTTGGGTCGTCTAGCACAGATACGCAGTATTTT.

Note on this clonotype: A far more abundant clone sits one base away, making this likely a read error. The chain couples TRBV6-9 to TRBJ2-5; D gene unclear. Germline-derived CDR1 and CDR2 are MNHGY and SVAAGI. This CDR3 spans 13 amino acids. The CDR3 spells CARSYTVQETQYF. In DNA form, the CDR3 reads TGTGCCAGAAGTTACACAGTCCAAGAGACCCAGTACTTC.

Worth noting for this clonotype: A read error is likely here: a far larger clone is one base away. CDR3 amino acids: CASSYGETQHF. For the CDR3, the DNA is TGTGCCAGCAGTTATGGGGAGACCCAGCACTTC. V gene TRBV6-5 combines with J gene TRBJ2-5, with TRBD2 as a possible D gene (5 bases). The CDR3 sequence is 11 residues long. Germline CDR1 is MNHEY and CDR2 is SVGAGI.

Many counts were recorded for this clonotype. The chain couples TRBV3-1 to TRBJ2-7; D gene uncertain. V was cut by 5 bases and J by 1 base, with 9 bases left in between. Germline CDR1 is LGHDT and CDR2 is YNNKEL (reference sequence). The CDR3 contains 13 residues. Written as DNA, the CDR3 is TGTGCCAGCAGCGTCACGGTGTCCTACGAGCAGTACTTC. It yields the protein CASSVTVSYEQYF.

This clonotype was seen repeatedly, ten times or more. This chain connects TRBV29-1 to TRBJ2-3; 7 bases match TRBD2. This CDR3 has 17 amino acids. The junction had 10 bases not matched to a gene; V was cut back by 0 bases and J by 1 base. Per germline, CDR1 SQVTM and CDR2 ANQGSEA. In DNA, the CDR3 is TGCAGCGTTGAAGATCTTGGGGGAGGGCCCGGCACAGATACGCAGTATTTT. Translated: CSVEDLGGGPGTDTQYF.

This clonotype was seen repeatedly, ten times or more. The rearrangement links TRBV20-1 to TRBJ2-3; D uncertain. This CDR3 comprises 12 residues. Looked up from germline, CDR1 is DFQATT and CDR2 is SNEGSKA (reference sequence). Trimming removed 6 bases from V and 5 bases from J, with 12 bases in between. The CDR3 DNA is TGCAGTGCCGACATTACCGGAGATACGCAGTATTTT. Amino acid sequence: CSADITGDTQYF.

Concerning this clonotype: A single base is all that separates this from a far larger clone, so a read error is likely. The chain uses TRBV6-1 and TRBJ1-2, with D maybe TRBD1 (5 bases). The CDR3 spans 12 residues. The germline gives CDR1 MNHNS, CDR2 SASEGT. CDR3 protein: CASSYPSGQSLF. The CDR3 nucleotides read TGTGCCAGCAGTTACCCCTCGGGGCAATCACTCTTC.

This clonotype was seen repeatedly, ten times or more. This may be a read error: a much more frequent sequence differs by one nucleotide. The chain carries TRBV6-2 or TRBV6-3 and TRBJ1-1, with D hard to call. V was cut by 5 bases and J by 0 bases, with 10 bases left in between. Per germline, CDR1 MNHEY and CDR2 SVGEGT. The CDR3 runs to 14 residues. CDR3 bases: TGTGCCAGCAGTCAGGAGATCATGAACACTGAAGCTTTCTTT. It translates to CASSQEIMNTEAFF.